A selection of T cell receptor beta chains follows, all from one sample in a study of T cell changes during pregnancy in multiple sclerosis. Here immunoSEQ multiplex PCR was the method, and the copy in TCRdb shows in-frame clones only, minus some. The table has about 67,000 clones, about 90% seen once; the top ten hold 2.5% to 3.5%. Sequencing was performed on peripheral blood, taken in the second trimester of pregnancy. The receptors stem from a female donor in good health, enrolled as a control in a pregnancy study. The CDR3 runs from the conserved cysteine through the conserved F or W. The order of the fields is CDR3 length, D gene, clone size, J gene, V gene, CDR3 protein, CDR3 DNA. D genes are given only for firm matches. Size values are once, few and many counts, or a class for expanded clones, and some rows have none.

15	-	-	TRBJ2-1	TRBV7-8	CASSLEREYWNEQFF	TGTGCCAGCAGCTTAGAACGGGAGTATTGGAATGAGCAGTTCTTC
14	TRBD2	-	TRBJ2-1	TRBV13	CASSTGTTHNEQFF	TGTGCCAGCAGCACCGGGACTACCCACAATGAGCAGTTCTTC
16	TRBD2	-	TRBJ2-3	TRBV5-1	CASSLQTSVSTDTQYF	TGCGCCAGCAGCTTGCAAACTAGCGTTAGCACAGATACGCAGTATTTT
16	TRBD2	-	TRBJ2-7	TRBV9	CASSPGSSGGFLEQYF	TGTGCCAGCAGCCCTGGTTCCAGCGGGGGGTTTCTTGAGCAGTACTTC
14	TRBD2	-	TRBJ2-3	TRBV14	CASSLSGSADTQYF	TGTGCCAGCAGCCTGAGCGGGAGCGCAGATACGCAGTATTTT
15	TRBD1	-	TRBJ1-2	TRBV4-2	CASSQNRGDNYGYTF	TGTGCCAGCAGCCAAAACAGGGGGGACAACTATGGCTACACCTTC
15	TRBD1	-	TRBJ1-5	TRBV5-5	CASSRQGGTNQPQHF	TGTGCCAGCAGCCGACAGGGTGGAACCAATCAGCCCCAGCATTTT
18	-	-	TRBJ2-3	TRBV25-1	CASSDGVFAGLIGDTQYF	TGTGCCAGCAGTGATGGCGTTTTTGCGGGGTTGATCGGCGATACGCAGTATTTT
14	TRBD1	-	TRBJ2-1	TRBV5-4	CASSWRTGDNEQFF	TGTGCCAGCAGCTGGCGGACAGGGGACAATGAGCAGTTCTTC
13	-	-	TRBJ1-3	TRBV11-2	CASSLGLENTIYF	TGTGCCAGCAGCTTAGGGCTGGAGAACACCATATATTTT
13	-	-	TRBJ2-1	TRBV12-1	CASSFSSGVGQFF	TGTGCCAGCAGCTTTTCTAGCGGGGTTGGTCAGTTCTTC
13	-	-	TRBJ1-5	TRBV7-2	CASSLDRVQPQHF	TGTGCCAGCAGCTTAGACAGGGTACAGCCCCAGCATTTT
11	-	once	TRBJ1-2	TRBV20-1	CSRRENYGYTF	TGCAGCCGCCGAGAAAACTATGGCTACACCTTC
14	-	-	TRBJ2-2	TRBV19	CASSDRPNTGELFF	TGTGCCAGTAGCGACAGACCGAACACCGGGGAGCTGTTTTTT
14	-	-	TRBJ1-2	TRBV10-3	CAISLQGTNYGYTF	TGTGCCATCAGTCTTCAGGGGACAAACTATGGCTACACCTTC
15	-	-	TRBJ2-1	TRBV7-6	CASSLEQRGGNEQFF	TGTGCCAGCAGCTTAGAACAGCGAGGGGGCAATGAGCAGTTCTTC
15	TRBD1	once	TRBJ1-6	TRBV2	CASSGGQGFGSPLHF	TGTGCCAGCAGCGGGGGACAGGGGTTTGGATCACCCCTCCACTTT
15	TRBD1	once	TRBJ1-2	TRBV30	CAWTPGQGANYGYTF	TGTGCCTGGACCCCGGGTCAGGGGGCAAACTATGGCTACACCTTC
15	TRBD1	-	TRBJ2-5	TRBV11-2	CASNRYRGLQETQYF	TGTGCCAGCAACCGATATAGGGGGCTACAAGAGACCCAGTACTTC
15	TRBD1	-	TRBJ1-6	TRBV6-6	CASSPGQGNYSPLHF	TGTGCCAGCAGTCCGGGACAGGGAAATTATTCACCCCTCCACTTT
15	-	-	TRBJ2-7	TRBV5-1	CASTPRGTNAYEQYF	TGCGCCAGCACCCCAAGGGGGACTAACGCCTACGAGCAGTACTTC
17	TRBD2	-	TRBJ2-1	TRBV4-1	CASSQGDLAGAYNEQFF	TGCGCCAGCAGCCAAGGCGACCTAGCGGGGGCGTACAATGAGCAGTTCTTC
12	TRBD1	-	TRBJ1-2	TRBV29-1	CSARTGSYGYTF	TGCAGCGCCCGGACAGGGAGCTATGGCTACACCTTC
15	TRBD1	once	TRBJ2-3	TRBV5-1	CASSYGTGGTDTQYF	TGCGCCAGCAGCTACGGGACAGGGGGGACAGATACGCAGTATTTT
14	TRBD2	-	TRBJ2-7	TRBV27	CASSSRGGPYEQYF	TGTGCCAGCAGTTCGCGGGGGGGCCCGTACGAGCAGTACTTC
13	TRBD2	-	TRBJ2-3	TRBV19	CASGRGGTDTQYF	TGTGCCAGTGGGCGGGGGGGCACAGATACGCAGTATTTT
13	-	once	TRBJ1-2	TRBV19	CASSIQGPSGYTF	TGTGCCAGTAGTATACAGGGTCCTAGTGGCTACACCTTC
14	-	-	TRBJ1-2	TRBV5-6	CASSLAGTPFGYTF	TGTGCCAGCAGCTTGGCCGGGACACCCTTTGGCTACACCTTC
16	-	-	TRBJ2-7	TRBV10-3	CAISESGTFSSYEQYF	TGTGCCATCAGTGAGTCGGGGACATTCAGCTCCTACGAGCAGTACTTC
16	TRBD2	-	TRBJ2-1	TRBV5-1	CASSDVLAGVGNEQFF	TGCGCCAGCAGCGACGTCCTAGCGGGAGTAGGCAATGAGCAGTTCTTC
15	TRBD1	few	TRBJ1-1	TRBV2	CASRGDSPKNTEAFF	TGTGCCAGCAGAGGGGACAGCCCAAAGAACACTGAAGCTTTCTTT
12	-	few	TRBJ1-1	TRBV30	CAWSVGTAEAFF	TGTGCCTGGAGTGTAGGTACAGCCGAAGCTTTCTTT
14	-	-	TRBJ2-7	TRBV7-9	CASSRSQSSYEQYF	TGTGCCAGCAGCCGTAGCCAGAGCTCCTACGAGCAGTACTTC
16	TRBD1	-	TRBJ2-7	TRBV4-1	CASSRIWIQGAYEQYF	TGCGCCAGCAGCCGAATCTGGATTCAGGGGGCATACGAGCAGTACTTC
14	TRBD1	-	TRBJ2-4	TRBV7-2	CASSLAGQGAQQYF	TGTGCCAGCAGCTTAGCAGGACAGGGCGCTCAGCAGTACTTC
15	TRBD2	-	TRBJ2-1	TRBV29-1	CSVVFAGGPVNEQFF	TGCAGCGTCGTTTTCGCGGGAGGGCCTGTCAATGAGCAGTTCTTC
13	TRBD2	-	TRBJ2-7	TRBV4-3	CASSKRTGGILYF	TGCGCCAGCAGCAAAAGGACGGGAGGCATCCTTTACTTC
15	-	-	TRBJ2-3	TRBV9	CASSVGGRSTDTQYF	TGTGCCAGCAGCGTCGGAGGGAGGAGCACAGATACGCAGTATTTT
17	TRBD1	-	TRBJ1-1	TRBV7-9	CASSPGQGRFMNTEAFF	TGTGCCAGCAGCCCGGGACAGGGGAGATTCATGAACACTGAAGCTTTCTTT
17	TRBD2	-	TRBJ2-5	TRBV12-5	CASGLVGTSGTGETQYF	TGTGCTAGTGGTTTGGTTGGGACTAGCGGAACGGGGGAGACCCAGTACTTC
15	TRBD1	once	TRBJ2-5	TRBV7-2	CASSLGDRAFGTQYF	TGTGCCAGCAGCTTAGGGGACAGGGCATTCGGGACCCAGTACTTC
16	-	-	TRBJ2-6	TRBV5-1	CASAGTAFVGANVLTF	TGCGCCAGCGCGGGGACAGCCTTCGTTGGGGCCAACGTCCTGACTTTC
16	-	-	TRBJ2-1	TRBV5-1	CASSPRWEGGHNEQFF	TGCGCCAGCAGCCCGCGATGGGAGGGGGGGCACAATGAGCAGTTCTTC
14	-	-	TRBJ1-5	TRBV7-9	CASSGEHGNQPQHF	TGTGCCAGCTCGGGGGAACACGGCAATCAGCCCCAGCATTTT